This record concerns one T cell receptor beta chain sequence. These data are taken from a study of cytomegalovirus exposure and HLA in healthy donors. The PCR made use of 60 Vbeta and 13 Jbeta primers. The repertoire was sequenced with immunoSEQ multiplex PCR; TCRdb's copy has only in-frame clones and lacks some. The table has about 59,000 clones, roughly 80% seen once. The CDR3 extends over 13 amino acids. With 1 base removed from V and 6 bases from J, the gap between germline ends came to 9 bases. The germline V gene has CDR1 SGHTA and CDR2 FQGNSA. The sequence was collected from a woman aged 35 to 49 in good health and CMV-seronegative. V and J are TRBV7-2 and TRBJ2-5; D uncertain. The sequencing input was PBMCs. CDR3 nucleotides: TGTGCCAGCAGCTTAGGCCTCGCGCAGACCCAGTACTTC. Protein: CASSLGLAQTQYF.